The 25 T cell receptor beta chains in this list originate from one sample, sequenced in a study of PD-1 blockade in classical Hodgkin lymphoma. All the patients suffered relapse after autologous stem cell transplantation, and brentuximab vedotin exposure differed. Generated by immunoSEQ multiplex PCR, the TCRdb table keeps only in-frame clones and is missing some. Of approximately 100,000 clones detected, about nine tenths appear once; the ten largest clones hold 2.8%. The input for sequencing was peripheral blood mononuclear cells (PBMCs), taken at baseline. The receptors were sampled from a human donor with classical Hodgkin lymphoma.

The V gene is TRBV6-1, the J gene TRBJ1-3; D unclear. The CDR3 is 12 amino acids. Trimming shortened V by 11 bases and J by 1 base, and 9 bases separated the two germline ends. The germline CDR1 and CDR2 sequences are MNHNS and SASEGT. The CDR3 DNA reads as TGTGCCGGAGAGGCGTCTGGAAACACCATATATTTT. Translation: CAGEASGNTIYF.

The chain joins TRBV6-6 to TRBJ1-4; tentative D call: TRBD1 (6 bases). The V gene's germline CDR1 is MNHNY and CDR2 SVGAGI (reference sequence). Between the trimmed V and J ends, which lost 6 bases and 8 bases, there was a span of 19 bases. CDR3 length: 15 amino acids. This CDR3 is CASRPPGERGEKLFF. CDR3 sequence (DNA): TGTGCCAGCAGACCCCCAGGGGAGAGGGGGGAAAAACTGTTTTTT.

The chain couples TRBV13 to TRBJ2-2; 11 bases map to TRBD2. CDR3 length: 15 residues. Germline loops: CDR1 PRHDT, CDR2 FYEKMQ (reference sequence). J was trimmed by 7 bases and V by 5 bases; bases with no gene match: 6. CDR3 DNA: TGTGCCAGCAGCATACTAGCGGGAGAGGGCGGGGAGCTGTTTTTT. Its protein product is CASSILAGEGGELFF.

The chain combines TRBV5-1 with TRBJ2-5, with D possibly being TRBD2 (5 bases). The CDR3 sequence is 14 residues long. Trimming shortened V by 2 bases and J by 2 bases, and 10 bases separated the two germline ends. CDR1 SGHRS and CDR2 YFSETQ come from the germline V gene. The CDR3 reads CASSFGRGQETQYF. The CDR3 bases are TGCGCCAGCAGCTTCGGACGGGGACAAGAGACCCAGTACTTC. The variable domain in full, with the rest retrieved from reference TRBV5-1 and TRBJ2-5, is KAGVTQTPRYLIKTRGQQVTLSCSPISGHRSVSWYQQTPGQGLQFLFEYFSETQRNKGNFPGRFSGRQFSNSRSEMNVSTLELGDSALYLCASSFGRGQETQYFGPGTRLLVL.

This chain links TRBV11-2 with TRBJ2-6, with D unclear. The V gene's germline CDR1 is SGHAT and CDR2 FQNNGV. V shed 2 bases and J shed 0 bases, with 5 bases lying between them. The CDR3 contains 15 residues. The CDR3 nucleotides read TGTGCCAGCAGCTTACGCAGCTCTGGGGCCAACGTCCTGACTTTC. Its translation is CASSLRSSGANVLTF.

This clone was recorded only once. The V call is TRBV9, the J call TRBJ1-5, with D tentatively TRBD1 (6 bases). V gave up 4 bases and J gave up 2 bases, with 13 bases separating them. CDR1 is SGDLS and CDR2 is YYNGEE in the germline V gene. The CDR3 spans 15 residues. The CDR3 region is CASSSTGYGNQPQHF. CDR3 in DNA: TGTGCCAGCAGCTCTACAGGGTACGGCAATCAGCCCCAGCATTTT.

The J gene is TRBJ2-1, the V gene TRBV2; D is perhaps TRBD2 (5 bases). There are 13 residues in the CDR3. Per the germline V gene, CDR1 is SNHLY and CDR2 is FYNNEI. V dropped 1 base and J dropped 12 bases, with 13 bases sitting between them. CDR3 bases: TGTGCCAGCAGTGAAGGTTTCGCGGGTGTGCAGTTCTTC. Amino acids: CASSEGFAGVQFF.

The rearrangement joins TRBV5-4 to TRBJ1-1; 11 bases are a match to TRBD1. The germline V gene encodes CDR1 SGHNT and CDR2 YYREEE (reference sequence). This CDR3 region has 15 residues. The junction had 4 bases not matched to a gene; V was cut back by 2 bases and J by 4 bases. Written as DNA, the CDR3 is TGTGCCAGCAGCTTCGGACAGGGGGCGCCCACTGAAGCTTTCTTT. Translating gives CASSFGQGAPTEAFF.

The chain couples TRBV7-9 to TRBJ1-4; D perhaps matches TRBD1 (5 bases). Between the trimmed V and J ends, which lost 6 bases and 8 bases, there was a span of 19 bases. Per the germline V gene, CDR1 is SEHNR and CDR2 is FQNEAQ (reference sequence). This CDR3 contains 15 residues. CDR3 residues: CASRPREFRGEKLFF. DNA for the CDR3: TGTGCCAGCAGACCCAGAGAGTTCCGGGGGGAAAAACTGTTTTTT. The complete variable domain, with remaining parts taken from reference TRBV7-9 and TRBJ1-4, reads DTGVSQNPRHKITKRGQNVTFRCDPISEHNRLYWYRQTLGQGPEFLTYFQNEAQLEKSRLLSDRFSAERPKGSFSTLEIQRTEQGDSAMYLCASRPREFRGEKLFFGSGTQLSVL.

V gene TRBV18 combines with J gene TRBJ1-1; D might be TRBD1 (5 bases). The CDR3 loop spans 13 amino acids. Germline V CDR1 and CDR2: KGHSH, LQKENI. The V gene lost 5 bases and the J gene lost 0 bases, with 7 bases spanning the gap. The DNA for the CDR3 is TGTGCCAGCTCAGAGGGGCTGAACACTGAAGCTTTCTTT. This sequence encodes CASSEGLNTEAFF.

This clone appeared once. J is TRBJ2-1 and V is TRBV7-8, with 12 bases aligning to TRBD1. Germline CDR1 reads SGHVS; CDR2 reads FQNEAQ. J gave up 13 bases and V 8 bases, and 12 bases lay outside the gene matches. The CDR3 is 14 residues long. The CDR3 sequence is CASGPGTGGRLQFF. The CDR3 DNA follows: TGTGCCAGCGGACCCGGGACAGGGGGCAGGCTACAGTTCTTC.

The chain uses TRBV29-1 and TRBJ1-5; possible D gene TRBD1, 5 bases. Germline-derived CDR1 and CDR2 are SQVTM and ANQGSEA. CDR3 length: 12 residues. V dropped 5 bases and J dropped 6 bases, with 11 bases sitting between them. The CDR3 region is CSVRREGQPQHF. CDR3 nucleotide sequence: TGCAGCGTTCGCAGGGAGGGTCAGCCCCAGCATTTT. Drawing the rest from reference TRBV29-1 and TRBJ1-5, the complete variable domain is SAVISQKPSRDICQRGTSLTIQCQVDSQVTMMFWYRQQPGQSLTLIATANQGSEATYESGFVIDKFPISRPNLTFSTLTVSNMSPEDSSIYLCSVRREGQPQHFGDGTRLSIL.

The CDR3, as DNA: TGTGCCAGCAGTCCCAAGACTAGGATTCGCAATGAGCAGTTCTTC. Encoded protein: CASSPKTRIRNEQFF. This chain joins TRBV27 and TRBJ2-1; tentatively, D is TRBD2 (6 bases). The CDR3 loop spans 15 amino acids. Germline V CDR1 and CDR2: MNHEY, SMNVEV (reference sequence). V dropped 5 bases and J dropped 6 bases, with 17 bases sitting between them.

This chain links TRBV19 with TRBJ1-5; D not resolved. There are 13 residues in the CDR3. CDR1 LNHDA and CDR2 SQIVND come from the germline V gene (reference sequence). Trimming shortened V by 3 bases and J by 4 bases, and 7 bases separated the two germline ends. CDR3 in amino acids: CASSMPANQPQHF. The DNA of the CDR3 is TGTGCCAGTAGTATGCCCGCGAATCAGCCCCAGCATTTT.

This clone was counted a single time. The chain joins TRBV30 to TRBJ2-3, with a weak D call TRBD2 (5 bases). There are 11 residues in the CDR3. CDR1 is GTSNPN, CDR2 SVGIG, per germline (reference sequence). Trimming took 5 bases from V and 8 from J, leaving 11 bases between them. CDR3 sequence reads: CAWGTGTTQYF. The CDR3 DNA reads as TGTGCCTGGGGAACGGGAACTACGCAGTATTTT.

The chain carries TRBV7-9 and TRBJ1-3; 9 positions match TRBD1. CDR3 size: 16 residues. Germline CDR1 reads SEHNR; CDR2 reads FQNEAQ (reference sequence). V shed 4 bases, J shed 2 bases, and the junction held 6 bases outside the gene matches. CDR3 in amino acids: CASSSLGQGPGNTIYF. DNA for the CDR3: TGTGCCAGCAGCTCTTTGGGACAGGGCCCTGGAAACACCATATATTTT.

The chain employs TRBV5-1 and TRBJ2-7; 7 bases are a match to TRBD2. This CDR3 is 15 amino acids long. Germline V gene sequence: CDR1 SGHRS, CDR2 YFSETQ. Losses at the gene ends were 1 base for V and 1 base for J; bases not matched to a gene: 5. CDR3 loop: CASSLREEGSYEQYF. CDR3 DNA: TGCGCCAGCAGCTTGCGGGAGGAGGGGTCCTACGAGCAGTACTTC.

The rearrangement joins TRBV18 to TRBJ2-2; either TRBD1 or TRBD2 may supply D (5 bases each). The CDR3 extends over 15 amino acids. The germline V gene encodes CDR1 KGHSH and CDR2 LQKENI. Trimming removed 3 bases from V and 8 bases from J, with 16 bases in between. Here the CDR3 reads CASSPGETLIGELFF. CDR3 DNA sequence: TGTGCCAGCTCACCGGGGGAAACTCTCATAGGGGAGCTGTTTTTT.

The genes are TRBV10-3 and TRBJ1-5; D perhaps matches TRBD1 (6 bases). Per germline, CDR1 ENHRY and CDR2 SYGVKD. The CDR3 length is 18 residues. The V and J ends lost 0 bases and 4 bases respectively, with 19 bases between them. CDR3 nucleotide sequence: TGTGCCATCAGTGAGTCCCTAGGGGAGGCCAGGGGAAATCAGCCCCAGCATTTT. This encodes CAISESLGEARGNQPQHF.

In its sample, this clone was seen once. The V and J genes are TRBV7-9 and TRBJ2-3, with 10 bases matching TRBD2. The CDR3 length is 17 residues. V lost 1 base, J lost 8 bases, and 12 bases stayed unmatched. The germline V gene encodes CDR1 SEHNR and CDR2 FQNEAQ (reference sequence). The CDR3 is CASSLGVASGSQGTQYF. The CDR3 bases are TGTGCCAGCAGCTTAGGAGTGGCTAGCGGGAGTCAGGGTACGCAGTATTTT.

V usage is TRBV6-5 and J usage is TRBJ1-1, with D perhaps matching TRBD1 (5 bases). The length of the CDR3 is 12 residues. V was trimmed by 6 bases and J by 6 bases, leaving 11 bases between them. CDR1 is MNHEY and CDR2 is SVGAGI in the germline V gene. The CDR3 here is CASRGGVAEAFF. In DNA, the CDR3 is TGTGCCAGCAGAGGAGGGGTTGCTGAAGCTTTCTTT.

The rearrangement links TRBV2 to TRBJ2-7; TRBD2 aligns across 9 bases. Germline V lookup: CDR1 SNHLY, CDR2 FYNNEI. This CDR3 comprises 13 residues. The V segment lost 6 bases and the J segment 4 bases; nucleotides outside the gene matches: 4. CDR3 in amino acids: CASRAGGGYEQYF. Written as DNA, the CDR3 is TGTGCCAGCAGGGCGGGAGGGGGATACGAGCAGTACTTC. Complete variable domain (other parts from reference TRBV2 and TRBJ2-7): EPEVTQTPSHQVTQMGQEVILRCVPISNHLYFYWYRQILGQKVEFLVSFYNNEISEKSEIFDDQFSVERPDGSNFTLKIRSTKLEDSAMYFCASRAGGGYEQYFGPGTRLTVT.

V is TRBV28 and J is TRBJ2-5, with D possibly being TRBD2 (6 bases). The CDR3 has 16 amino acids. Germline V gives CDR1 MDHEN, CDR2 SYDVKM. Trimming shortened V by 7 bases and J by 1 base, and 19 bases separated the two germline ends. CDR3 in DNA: TGTGCCAGCAACTTCGGGGCCGGGAGCTTCCAAGAGACCCAGTACTTC. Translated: CASNFGAGSFQETQYF.

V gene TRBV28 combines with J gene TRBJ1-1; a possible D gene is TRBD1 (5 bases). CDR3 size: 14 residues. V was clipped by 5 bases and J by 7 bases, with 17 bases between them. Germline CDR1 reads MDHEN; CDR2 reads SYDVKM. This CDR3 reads CASSPLGGVGEAFF. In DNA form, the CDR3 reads TGTGCCAGCAGTCCCCTTGGGGGGGTGGGTGAAGCTTTCTTT.

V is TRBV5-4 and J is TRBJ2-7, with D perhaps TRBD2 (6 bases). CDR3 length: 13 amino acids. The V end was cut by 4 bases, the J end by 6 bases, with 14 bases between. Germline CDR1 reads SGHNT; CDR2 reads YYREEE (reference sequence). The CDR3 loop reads CASSRDFPLEQYF. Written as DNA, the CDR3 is TGTGCCAGCAGCCGGGACTTCCCCCTCGAGCAGTACTTC.